This is a list of T cell receptor beta chains from one sample in a study of blood T cell repertoires in COVID-19. Sequencing used immunoSEQ multiplex PCR; TCRdb keeps in-frame clones, though not all of them. This sample yields about 150,000 clones, of which under 85% are seen a single time; about 8.6% belongs to the top ten. Sequencing was done on a sample of peripheral blood. These receptor sequences come from a man over 45 with active or convalescent COVID-19. The CDR3 runs from the conserved cysteine through the conserved F or W. A D gene is named only where the DNA matches it firmly. The size entry is marked missing in some rows and otherwise reads once, few, many or a size class.

j_call d_call clone_size v_call cdr3_aa cdr3_nt
TRBJ2-5 - once TRBV12-5 CASGLNTESQETQYF TGTGCTAGTGGTTTGAACACAGAATCTCAAGAGACCCAGTACTTC
TRBJ2-7 TRBD1 - TRBV28 CASSLPTGLAGGYEQYF TGTGCCAGCAGTTTACCCACCGGATTGGCAGGGGGCTACGAGCAGTACTTC
TRBJ2-3 TRBD2 - TRBV5-1 CASLRGDRTDTQYF TGCGCCAGCCTGCGGGGGGATAGGACAGATACGCAGTATTTT
TRBJ2-7 TRBD1 - TRBV5-1 CASSLALTGALEQYF TGCGCCAGCAGCTTGGCCCTTACAGGGGCGTTGGAGCAGTACTTC
TRBJ2-3 - - TRBV5-1 CASSLGLDTDTQYF TGCGCCAGCAGCCTCGGACTCGACACAGATACGCAGTATTTT
TRBJ2-5 TRBD1 once TRBV18 CASSPDRESSETQYF TGTGCCAGCTCACCCGACAGGGAGTCGTCCGAGACCCAGTACTTC
TRBJ1-5 TRBD1 - TRBV28 CASSPLMVGQGYNQPQHF TGTGCCAGCAGTCCCCTTATGGTAGGACAGGGCTACAATCAGCCCCAGCATTTT
TRBJ2-7 - once TRBV24-1 CATSDPGSPSYEQYF TGTGCCACCAGTGACCCGGGATCACCATCCTACGAGCAGTACTTC
TRBJ2-7 TRBD1 once TRBV6-6 CASSYSGGTGAYEQYF TGTGCCAGCAGTTACTCGGGTGGGACAGGGGCCTACGAGCAGTACTTC
TRBJ1-6 - - TRBV6-5 CASTREYRVASPLHF TGTGCCAGCACCCGAGAATACAGGGTGGCTTCACCCCTCCACTTT
TRBJ1-2 TRBD1 - TRBV6-5 CASRQGNLYGYTF TGTGCCAGCCGACAGGGAAACCTCTATGGCTACACCTTC
TRBJ2-3 - few TRBV9 CASSGTRGFSTDTQYF TGTGCCAGCAGCGGAACTCGAGGATTTAGCACAGATACGCAGTATTTT
TRBJ2-7 TRBD2 - TRBV19 CASAGGVGSYEQYF TGTGCCAGTGCGGGGGGGGTAGGCTCCTACGAGCAGTACTTC
TRBJ2-3 - - TRBV29-1 CSVEVPFPPDTQYF TGCAGCGTTGAAGTCCCTTTCCCCCCAGATACGCAGTATTTT
TRBJ2-2 TRBD2 - TRBV3-1/TRBV3-2 CASSRSGTSGGELFF TGTGCCAGCAGCCGCTCCGGGACTAGCGGAGGGGAGCTGTTTTTT
TRBJ1-3 - - TRBV15 CATSRDIGIQIYF TGTGCCACCAGCAGAGATATCGGGATTCAGATATATTTT
TRBJ1-5 - once TRBV6-7 CASSPLGGPQHF TGTGCCAGCAGTCCCCTCGGAGGGCCCCAGCATTTT
TRBJ1-1 - - TRBV14 CASSPGRGGTEAFF TGTGCCAGCAGCCCCGGGCGTGGAGGCACTGAAGCTTTCTTT
TRBJ1-6 - - TRBV6-5 CASSFTDYNSPLHF TGTGCCAGCAGTTTTACAGATTATAATTCACCCCTCCACTTT
TRBJ2-7 TRBD2 few TRBV28 CASNHRGLAASYEQYF TGTGCCAGCAACCATAGGGGACTAGCGGCCTCCTACGAGCAGTACTTC
TRBJ2-5 - - TRBV12-3/TRBV12-4 CASSSDRQETQYF TGTGCCAGCAGTTCGGACAGACAAGAGACCCAGTACTTC
TRBJ2-5 TRBD1 - TRBV6-5 CASRKDRDRQETQYF TGTGCCAGCAGAAAGGACAGGGACAGGCAAGAGACCCAGTACTTC
TRBJ2-3 - - TRBV7-9 CASSLLDSHVDTQYF TGTGCCAGCAGCTTACTGGACTCACATGTAGATACGCAGTATTTT
TRBJ2-7 - - TRBV7-8 CASSLSGFLEGEQYF TGTGCCAGCAGCTTATCTGGCTTTTTGGAGGGCGAGCAGTACTTC
TRBJ1-1 - - TRBV19 CASSSSFGEGTEAFF TGTGCCAGTAGTAGCTCCTTCGGGGAGGGCACTGAAGCTTTCTTT
TRBJ2-5 - - TRBV28 CASSLPPRWAETQYF TGTGCCAGCAGTTTACCTCCCCGATGGGCAGAGACCCAGTACTTC
TRBJ2-7 TRBD2 - TRBV9 CASSRLAGVPSYEQYF TGTGCCAGCAGCCGCCTAGCGGGAGTTCCCTCCTACGAGCAGTACTTC
TRBJ2-7 - - TRBV3-1/TRBV3-2 CASSQGAGIYEQYF TGTGCCAGCAGCCAAGGGGCGGGGATCTACGAGCAGTACTTC
TRBJ2-7 TRBD2 - TRBV6-6 CASSYNPGGEQYF TGTGCCAGCAGTTACAATCCGGGAGGCGAGCAGTACTTC
TRBJ1-4 - - TRBV28 CASTSDSPRGLFF TGTGCCAGCACCTCTGACAGCCCGCGTGGACTGTTTTTT
TRBJ1-5 - few TRBV3-1/TRBV3-2 CASSQDNRDEQPQHF TGTGCCAGCAGCCAAGATAACAGGGACGAGCAGCCCCAGCATTTT
TRBJ2-1 TRBD2 - TRBV15 CATSSGRAGRQDEQFF TGTGCCACCAGTAGCGGGAGAGCGGGACGCCAAGATGAGCAGTTCTTC
TRBJ2-3 TRBD2 - TRBV2 CASPGLVSSTDTQYF TGTGCCAGTCCGGGACTAGTTTCGAGCACAGATACGCAGTATTTT
TRBJ1-4 - - TRBV28 CASSFRGEKLFF TGTGCCAGCAGTTTTAGGGGTGAAAAACTGTTTTTT
TRBJ1-2 - - TRBV29-1 CSVEDREGDRLGGYTF TGCAGCGTTGAAGATCGGGAGGGAGATCGTTTAGGGGGCTACACCTTC
TRBJ2-3 - - TRBV9 CASSVGIADVTDTQYF TGTGCCAGCAGCGTAGGAATAGCGGATGTCACAGATACGCAGTATTTT
TRBJ2-7 TRBD1 - TRBV5-1 CASSPRADRGNEQYF TGCGCCAGCAGCCCGAGGGCCGACAGGGGTAACGAGCAGTACTTC
TRBJ2-7 TRBD2 - TRBV27 CASSLSVGGPQYF TGTGCCAGCAGTTTATCGGTGGGAGGGCCTCAGTACTTC
TRBJ2-5 TRBD1 - TRBV19 CACSQTGTGETQYF TGTGCCTGTTCACAAACTGGGACAGGAGAGACCCAGTACTTC
TRBJ2-1 - - TRBV5-1 CASTVGLHNEQFF TGCGCCAGCACGGTAGGACTACACAATGAGCAGTTCTTC
TRBJ2-5 TRBD1 - TRBV6-6 CASSPLPGQVQETQYF TGTGCCAGCAGTCCCCTCCCGGGACAGGTACAAGAGACCCAGTACTTC
TRBJ2-7 TRBD2 many TRBV7-8 CASSYPGLAGGEQYF TGTGCCAGCAGCTACCCGGGACTAGCGGGGGGCGAGCAGTACTTC
TRBJ2-3 - few TRBV25-1 CASSVGAADTQYF TGTGCCAGCAGCGTTGGTGCGGCAGATACGCAGTATTTT
TRBJ1-6 - - TRBV5-6 CASSLIGAGVHF TGTGCCAGCAGCTTGATCGGTGCGGGGGTCCACTTT
TRBJ2-3 - - TRBV7-9 CASSSSGSTDTQYF TGTGCCAGCAGCTCCTCGGGATCGACAGATACGCAGTATTTT
TRBJ2-1 TRBD1 - TRBV25-1 CASSESRTGDPYNEQFF TGTGCCAGCAGTGAATCCAGGACAGGGGACCCCTACAATGAGCAGTTCTTC
TRBJ1-4 TRBD1 - TRBV4-1 CASSQILGQSREKLFF TGCGCCAGCAGCCAAATACTGGGACAGTCGAGGGAAAAACTGTTTTTT
TRBJ1-5 TRBD1 - TRBV4-1 CASSQRTGLSNQPQHF TGCGCCAGCAGCCAGAGGACAGGGTTGAGCAATCAGCCCCAGCATTTT
TRBJ1-5 TRBD1 few TRBV7-2 CASSLQGGGSNQPQHF TGTGCCAGCAGCTTACAGGGGGGTGGCAGCAATCAGCCCCAGCATTTT
TRBJ2-7 TRBD2 - TRBV5-4 CASSPGLAGGTYEQYF TGTGCCAGCAGCCCCGGACTAGCGGGAGGCACCTACGAGCAGTACTTC
TRBJ2-3 - - TRBV4-1 CASSQGLVGATDTQYF TGCGCCAGCAGCCAGGGGTTGGTGGGAGCCACAGATACGCAGTATTTT
TRBJ2-5 TRBD2 - TRBV14 CASSRHGVFGRSQETQYF TGTGCCAGCAGCCGCCATGGGGTCTTCGGGAGGTCGCAAGAGACCCAGTACTTC
TRBJ2-7 TRBD2 - TRBV28 CASRDPGLAGASYEQYF TGTGCCAGCAGGGATCCGGGACTAGCGGGAGCATCCTACGAGCAGTACTTC
TRBJ2-1 - - TRBV6-4 CASALSSYNEQFF TGTGCCAGCGCGCTGTCCTCCTACAATGAGCAGTTCTTC
TRBJ2-7 - - TRBV27 CASSLSGWGDEQYF TGTGCCAGCAGTTTATCGGGCTGGGGGGACGAGCAGTACTTC